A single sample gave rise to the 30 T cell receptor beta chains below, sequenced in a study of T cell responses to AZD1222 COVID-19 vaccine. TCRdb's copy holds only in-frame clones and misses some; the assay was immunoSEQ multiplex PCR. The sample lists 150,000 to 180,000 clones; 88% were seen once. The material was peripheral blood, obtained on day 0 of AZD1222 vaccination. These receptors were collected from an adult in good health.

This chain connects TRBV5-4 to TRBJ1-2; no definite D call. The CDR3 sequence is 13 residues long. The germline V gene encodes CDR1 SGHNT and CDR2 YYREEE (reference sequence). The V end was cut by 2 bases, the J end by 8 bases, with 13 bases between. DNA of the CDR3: TGTGCCAGCAGCTTTGTAGGGTCGGGAGGCTACACCTTC. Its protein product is CASSFVGSGGYTF.

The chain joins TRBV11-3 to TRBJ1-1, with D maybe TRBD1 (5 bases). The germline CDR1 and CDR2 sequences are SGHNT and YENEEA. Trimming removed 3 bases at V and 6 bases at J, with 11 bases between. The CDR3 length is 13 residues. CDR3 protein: CASSFTGLSEAFF. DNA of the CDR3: TGTGCCAGCAGCTTCACGGGGCTTTCTGAAGCTTTCTTT.

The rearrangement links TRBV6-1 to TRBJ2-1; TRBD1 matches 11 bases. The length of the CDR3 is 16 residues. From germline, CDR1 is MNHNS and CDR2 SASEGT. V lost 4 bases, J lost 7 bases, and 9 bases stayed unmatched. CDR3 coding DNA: TGTGCCAGCAGTGCCTCCGGACAGGGGGCTGGGAATGAGCAGTTCTTC. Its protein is CASSASGQGAGNEQFF.

The CDR3 loop reads CASSQGSSGMNTEAFF. The CDR3 DNA sequence: TGTGCCAGCAGCCAAGGTTCGTCCGGCATGAACACTGAAGCTTTCTTT. The gene calls are TRBV7-3 and TRBJ1-1; D is ambiguous. The CDR3 is made up of 16 amino acids. Germline CDR1 reads SGHTA; CDR2 reads FQGTGA. Trimming stripped 5 bases from V and 0 bases from J, with 16 bases between.

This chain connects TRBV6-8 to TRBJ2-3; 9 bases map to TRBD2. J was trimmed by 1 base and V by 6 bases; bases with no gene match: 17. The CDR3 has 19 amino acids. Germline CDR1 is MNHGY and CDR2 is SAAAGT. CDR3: CASSRPRGGAGVGTDTQYF. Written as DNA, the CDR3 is TGTGCCAGCAGCCGACCGCGGGGGGGTGCGGGGGTTGGCACAGATACGCAGTATTTT.

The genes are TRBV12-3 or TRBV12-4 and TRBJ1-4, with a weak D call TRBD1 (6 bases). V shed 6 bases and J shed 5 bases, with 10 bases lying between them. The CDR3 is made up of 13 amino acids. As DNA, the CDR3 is TGTGCCAGCAGCGAACAGGGAAATGAAAAACTGTTTTTT. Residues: CASSEQGNEKLFF.

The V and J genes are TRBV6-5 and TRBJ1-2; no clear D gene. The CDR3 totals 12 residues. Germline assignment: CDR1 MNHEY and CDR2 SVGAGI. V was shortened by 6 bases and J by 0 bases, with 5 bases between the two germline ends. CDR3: CASRSPNYGYTF. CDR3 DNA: TGTGCCAGCAGATCCCCTAACTATGGCTACACCTTC.

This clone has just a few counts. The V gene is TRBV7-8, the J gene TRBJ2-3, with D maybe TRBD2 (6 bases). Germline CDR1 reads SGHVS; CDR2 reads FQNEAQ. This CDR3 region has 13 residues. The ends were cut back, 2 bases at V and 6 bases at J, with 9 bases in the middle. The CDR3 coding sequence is TGTGCCAGCAGCTTATCAGGGAGGGATACGCAGTATTTT. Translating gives CASSLSGRDTQYF. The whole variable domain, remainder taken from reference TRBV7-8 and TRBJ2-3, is GAGVSQSPRYKVAKRGQDVALRCDPISGHVSLFWYQQALGQGPEFLTYFQNEAQLDKSGLPSDRFFAERPEGSVSTLKIQRTQQEDSAVYLCASSLSGRDTQYFGPGTRLTVL.

CDR3 in DNA: TGTGCCATCAGGACAGGGTCCGACTATGGCTACACCTTC. It yields the protein CAIRTGSDYGYTF. The chain uses TRBV10-3 and TRBJ1-2, with 7 bases fitting TRBD1. This CDR3 is 13 amino acids long. Germline values: CDR1 ENHRY, CDR2 SYGVKD. The V segment lost 6 bases and the J segment 3 bases; nucleotides outside the gene matches: 4.

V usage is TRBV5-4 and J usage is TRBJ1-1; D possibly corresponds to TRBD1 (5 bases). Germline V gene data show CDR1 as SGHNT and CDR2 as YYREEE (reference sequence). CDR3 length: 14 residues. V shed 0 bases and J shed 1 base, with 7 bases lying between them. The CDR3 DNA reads TGTGCCAGCAGCTTGGACGGGACGAACACTGAAGCTTTCTTT. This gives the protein CASSLDGTNTEAFF.

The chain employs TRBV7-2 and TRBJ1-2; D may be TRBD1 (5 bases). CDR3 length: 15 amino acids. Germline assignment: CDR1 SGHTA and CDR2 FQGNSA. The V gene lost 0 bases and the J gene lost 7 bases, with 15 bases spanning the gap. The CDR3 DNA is TGTGCCAGCAGCTTAGCCCAGCCCGGGGACTTTGGCTACACCTTC. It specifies CASSLAQPGDFGYTF.

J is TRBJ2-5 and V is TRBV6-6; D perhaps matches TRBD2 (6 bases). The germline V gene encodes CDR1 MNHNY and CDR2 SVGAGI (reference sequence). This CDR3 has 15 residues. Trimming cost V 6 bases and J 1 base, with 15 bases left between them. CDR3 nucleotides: TGTGCCAGCAGACACGGGCAGCGGGTCCAAGAGACCCAGTACTTC. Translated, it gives CASRHGQRVQETQYF.

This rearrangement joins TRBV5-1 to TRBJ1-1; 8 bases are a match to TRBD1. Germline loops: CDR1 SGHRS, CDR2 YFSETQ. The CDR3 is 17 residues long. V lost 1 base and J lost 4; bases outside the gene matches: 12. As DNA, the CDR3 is TGCGCCAGCAGCTTGTACAAAACAGGGGGAGAGATCACTGAAGCTTTCTTT. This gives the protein CASSLYKTGGEITEAFF.

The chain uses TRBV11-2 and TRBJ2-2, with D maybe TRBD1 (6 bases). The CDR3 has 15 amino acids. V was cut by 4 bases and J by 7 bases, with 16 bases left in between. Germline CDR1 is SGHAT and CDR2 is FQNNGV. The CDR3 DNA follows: TGTGCCAGCAGCTACAAACAGGGTGGGGTCGGGGAGCTGTTTTTT. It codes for CASSYKQGGVGELFF.

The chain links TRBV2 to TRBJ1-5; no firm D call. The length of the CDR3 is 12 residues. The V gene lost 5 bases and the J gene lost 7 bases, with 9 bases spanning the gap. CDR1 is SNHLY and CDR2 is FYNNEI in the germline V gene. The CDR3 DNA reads TGTGCCAGCAGTTCGGGCGGGCAGCCCCAGCATTTT. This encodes CASSSGGQPQHF. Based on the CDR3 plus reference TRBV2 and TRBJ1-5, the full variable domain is EPEVTQTPSHQVTQMGQEVILRCVPISNHLYFYWYRQILGQKVEFLVSFYNNEISEKSEIFDDQFSVERPDGSNFTLKIRSTKLEDSAMYFCASSSGGQPQHFGDGTRLSIL.

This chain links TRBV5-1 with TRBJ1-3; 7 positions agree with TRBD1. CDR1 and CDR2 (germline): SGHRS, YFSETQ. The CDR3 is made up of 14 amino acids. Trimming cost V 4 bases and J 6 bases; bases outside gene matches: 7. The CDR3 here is CASSRDSDSNTIYF. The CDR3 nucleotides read TGCGCCAGCAGCCGGGACAGCGATTCAAACACCATATATTTT. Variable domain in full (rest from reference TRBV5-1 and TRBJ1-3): KAGVTQTPRYLIKTRGQQVTLSCSPISGHRSVSWYQQTPGQGLQFLFEYFSETQRNKGNFPGRFSGRQFSNSRSEMNVSTLELGDSALYLCASSRDSDSNTIYFGEGSWLTVV.

CDR3 sequence: CASSVDLAGGPEGQFF. CDR3 nucleotides: TGTGCCAGCAGCGTAGACCTAGCGGGGGGGCCAGAAGGACAGTTCTTC. The chain uses TRBV9 and TRBJ2-1; 12 positions match TRBD2. J gave up 13 bases and V 0 bases, and 11 bases lay outside the gene matches. The CDR3 spans 16 residues. From germline, CDR1 is SGDLS and CDR2 YYNGEE.

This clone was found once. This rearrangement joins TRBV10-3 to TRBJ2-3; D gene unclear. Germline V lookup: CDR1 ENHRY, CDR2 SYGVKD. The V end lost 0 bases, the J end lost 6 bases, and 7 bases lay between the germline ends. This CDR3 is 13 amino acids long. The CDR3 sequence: CAISESIVDTQYF. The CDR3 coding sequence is TGTGCCATCAGTGAGTCGATAGTCGATACGCAGTATTTT.

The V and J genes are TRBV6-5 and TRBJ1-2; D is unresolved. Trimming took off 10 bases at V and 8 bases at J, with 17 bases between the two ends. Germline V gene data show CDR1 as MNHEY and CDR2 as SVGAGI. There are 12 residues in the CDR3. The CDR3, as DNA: TGTGCCACACAGTCAGCGGGTGGGGGCTACACCTTC. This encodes CATQSAGGGYTF.

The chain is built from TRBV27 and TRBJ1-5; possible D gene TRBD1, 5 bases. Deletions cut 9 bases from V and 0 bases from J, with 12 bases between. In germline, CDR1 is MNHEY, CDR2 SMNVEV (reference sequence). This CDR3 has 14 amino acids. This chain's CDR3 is CARHRLDSNQPQHF. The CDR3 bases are TGTGCCAGGCACAGGTTGGATAGCAATCAGCCCCAGCATTTT.

The CDR3 is CARSPDSLRYEQYF. CDR3 DNA: TGCGCCAGGAGCCCTGACTCTTTGCGCTACGAGCAGTACTTC. V usage is TRBV5-1 and J usage is TRBJ2-7; no firm D call. Trimming took off 8 bases at V and 3 bases at J, with 18 bases between the two ends. The CDR3 is 14 amino acids. CDR1 and CDR2 (germline): SGHRS, YFSETQ. Full variable domain (remainder filled in from reference TRBV5-1 and TRBJ2-7): KAGVTQTPRYLIKTRGQQVTLSCSPISGHRSVSWYQQTPGQGLQFLFEYFSETQRNKGNFPGRFSGRQFSNSRSEMNVSTLELGDSALYLCARSPDSLRYEQYFGPGTRLTVT.

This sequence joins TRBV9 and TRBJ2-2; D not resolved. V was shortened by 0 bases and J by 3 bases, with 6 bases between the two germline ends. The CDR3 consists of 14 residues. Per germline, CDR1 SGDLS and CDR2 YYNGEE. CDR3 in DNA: TGTGCCAGCAGCGTAGGCCCGGACACCGGGGAGCTGTTTTTT. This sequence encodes CASSVGPDTGELFF.

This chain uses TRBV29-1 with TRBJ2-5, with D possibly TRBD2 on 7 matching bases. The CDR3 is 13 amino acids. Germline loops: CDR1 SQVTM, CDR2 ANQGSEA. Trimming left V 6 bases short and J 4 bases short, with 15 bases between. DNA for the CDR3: TGCAGCGTGGGGGGGGCCTGGGGAGAGACCCAGTACTTC. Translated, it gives CSVGGAWGETQYF.

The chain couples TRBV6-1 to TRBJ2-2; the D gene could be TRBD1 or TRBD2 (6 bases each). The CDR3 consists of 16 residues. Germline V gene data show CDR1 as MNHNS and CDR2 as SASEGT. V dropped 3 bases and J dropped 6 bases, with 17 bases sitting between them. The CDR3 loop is CASSDVGGRWAGELFF. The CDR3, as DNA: TGTGCCAGCAGTGACGTGGGGGGCAGGTGGGCCGGGGAGCTGTTTTTT.

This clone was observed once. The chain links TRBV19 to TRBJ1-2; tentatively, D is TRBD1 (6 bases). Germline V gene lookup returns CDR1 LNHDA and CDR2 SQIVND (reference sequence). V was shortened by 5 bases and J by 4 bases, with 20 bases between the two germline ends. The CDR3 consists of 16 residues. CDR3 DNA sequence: TGTGCCAGTAGTGATGGGTTTGGGGGGCCCACCTATGGCTACACCTTC. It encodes CASSDGFGGPTYGYTF.

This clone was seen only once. The CDR3 reads CAGTGQGPYTEAFF. In DNA, the CDR3 is TGTGCCGGGACAGGACAGGGGCCCTACACTGAAGCTTTCTTT. This rearrangement joins TRBV7-9 to TRBJ1-1; 9 positions agree with TRBD1. Unmatched junction bases numbered 10, after V lost 11 bases and J lost 3 bases. Germline V gives CDR1 SEHNR, CDR2 FQNEAQ (reference sequence). The CDR3 extends over 14 amino acids.

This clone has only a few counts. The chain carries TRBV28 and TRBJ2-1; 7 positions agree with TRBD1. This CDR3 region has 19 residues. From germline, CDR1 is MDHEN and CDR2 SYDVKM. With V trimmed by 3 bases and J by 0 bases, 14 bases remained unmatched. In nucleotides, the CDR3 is TGTGCCAGCAGTTTTTTTGGGCGGCTAGGGGGCCGCTCCTACAATGAGCAGTTCTTC. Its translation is CASSFFGRLGGRSYNEQFF.

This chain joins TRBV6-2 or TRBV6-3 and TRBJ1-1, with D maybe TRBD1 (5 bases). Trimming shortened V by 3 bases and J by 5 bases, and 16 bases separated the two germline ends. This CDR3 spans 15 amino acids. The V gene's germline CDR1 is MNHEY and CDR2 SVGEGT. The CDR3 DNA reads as TGTGCCAGCAGTTATCATGCTCCAGGGAGGACTGAAGCTTTCTTT. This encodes CASSYHAPGRTEAFF.

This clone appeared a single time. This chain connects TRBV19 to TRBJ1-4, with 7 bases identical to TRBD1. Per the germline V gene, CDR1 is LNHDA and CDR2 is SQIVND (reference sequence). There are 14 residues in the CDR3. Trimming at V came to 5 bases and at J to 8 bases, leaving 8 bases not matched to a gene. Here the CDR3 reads CASSATGLQEKLFF. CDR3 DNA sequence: TGTGCCAGTAGTGCGACAGGGTTGCAGGAAAAACTGTTTTTT. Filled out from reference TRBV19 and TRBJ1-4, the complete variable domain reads DGGITQSPKYLFRKEGQNVTLSCEQNLNHDAMYWYRQDPGQGLRLIYYSQIVNDFQKGDIAEGYSVSREKKESFPLTVTSAQKNPTAFYLCASSATGLQEKLFFGSGTQLSVL.

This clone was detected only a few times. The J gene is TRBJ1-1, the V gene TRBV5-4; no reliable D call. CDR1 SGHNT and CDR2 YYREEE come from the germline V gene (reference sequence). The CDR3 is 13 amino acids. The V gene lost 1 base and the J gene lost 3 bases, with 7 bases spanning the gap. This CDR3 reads CASSLLVDTEAFF. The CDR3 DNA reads TGTGCCAGCAGCTTGTTAGTGGACACTGAAGCTTTCTTT.